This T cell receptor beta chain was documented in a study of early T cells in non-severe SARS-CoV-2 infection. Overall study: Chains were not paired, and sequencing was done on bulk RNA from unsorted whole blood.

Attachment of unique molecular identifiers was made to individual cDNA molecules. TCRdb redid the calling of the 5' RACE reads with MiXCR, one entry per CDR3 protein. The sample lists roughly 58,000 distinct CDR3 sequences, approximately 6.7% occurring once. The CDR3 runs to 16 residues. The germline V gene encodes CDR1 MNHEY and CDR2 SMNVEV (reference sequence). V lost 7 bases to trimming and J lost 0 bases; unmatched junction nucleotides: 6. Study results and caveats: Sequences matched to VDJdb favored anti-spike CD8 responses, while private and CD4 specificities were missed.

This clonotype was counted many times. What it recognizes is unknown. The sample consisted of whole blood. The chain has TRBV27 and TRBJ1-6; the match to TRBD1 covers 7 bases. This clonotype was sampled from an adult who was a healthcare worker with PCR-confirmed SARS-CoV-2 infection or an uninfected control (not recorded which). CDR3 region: CASTSTGISYNSPLHF. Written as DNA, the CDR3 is TGTGCCAGCACTTCGACAGGGATCTCCTATAATTCACCCCTCCACTTT.